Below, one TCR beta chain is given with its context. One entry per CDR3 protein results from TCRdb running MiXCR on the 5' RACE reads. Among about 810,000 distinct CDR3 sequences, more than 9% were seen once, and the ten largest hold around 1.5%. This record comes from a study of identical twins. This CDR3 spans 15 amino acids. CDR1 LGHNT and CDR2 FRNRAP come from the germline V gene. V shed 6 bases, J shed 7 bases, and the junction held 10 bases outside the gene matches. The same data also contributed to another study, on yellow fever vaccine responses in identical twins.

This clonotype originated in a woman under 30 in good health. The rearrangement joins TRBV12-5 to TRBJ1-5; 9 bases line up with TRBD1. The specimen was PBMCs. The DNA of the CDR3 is TGTGCTAGTGGAACGGGACAGGGCAGAAACCAGCCCCAGCATTTT. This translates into CASGTGQGRNQPQHF.